One and the same sample provided the 5 T cell receptor beta chains below, sequenced in a study of spatial heterogeneity in lung cancer. Each CDR3 protein is one row after TCRdb ran MiXCR on the 5' RACE reads. The data contain about 75,000 distinct CDR3 sequences, about an eighth of them singletons. Noted time point: sample taken at primary tumor resection. No cells were sorted before sequencing. The whole RNA sequenced was extracted from tumor, nontumor lung or frozen PBMC. The source material was PBMCs, sampled at surgery. The receptors originated from a male donor with early-stage non-small cell lung cancer.

The J gene is TRBJ1-2, the V gene TRBV12-3 or TRBV12-4, with a possible D match to TRBD1 (5 bases). V lost 3 bases and J lost 2, with 7 bases in between. This CDR3 comprises 13 residues. CDR3 sequence reads: CASSFQGNYGYTF. CDR3 DNA: TGTGCCAGCAGTTTTCAGGGAAACTATGGCTACACCTTC.

This clonotype was counted many times. The chain is built from TRBV7-9 and TRBJ2-7; 10 nucleotides line up with TRBD2. The germline V gene has CDR1 SEHNR and CDR2 FQNEAQ (reference sequence). V lost 4 bases to trimming and J lost 5 bases; unmatched junction nucleotides: 11. The length of the CDR3 is 16 residues. CDR3 protein: CASSSLGLAGENEQYF. The CDR3 DNA is TGTGCCAGCAGCTCCCTTGGGCTAGCGGGAGAGAACGAGCAGTACTTC.

This clonotype was counted ten times or more. DNA for the CDR3: TGTGCCAGCAGTTATTGGAGACACCATAGCTCTGGGGCCAACGTCCTGACTTTC. Encoded protein: CASSYWRHHSSGANVLTF. The chain combines TRBV6-2 or TRBV6-3 with TRBJ2-6, with D hard to call. Germline V gene data show CDR1 as MNHEY and CDR2 as SVGEGT. V lost 3 bases, J lost 0 bases, and 15 bases lay in between. The CDR3 has 18 residues.

This clonotype was detected a few times. The chain carries TRBV28 and TRBJ2-1; D ambiguous. From germline, CDR1 is MDHEN and CDR2 SYDVKM. V dropped 3 bases and J dropped 2 bases, with 11 bases sitting between them. The CDR3 has 15 amino acids. CDR3 sequence: CASSFRPAAYNEQFF. DNA for the CDR3: TGTGCCAGCAGTTTTAGACCGGCTGCCTACAATGAGCAGTTCTTC.

This clonotype was seen ten or more times. The CDR3 protein is CATSGLAGEYNEQFF. Written as DNA, the CDR3 is TGTGCCACCAGTGGTCTAGCGGGAGAGTACAATGAGCAGTTCTTC. The V and J genes are TRBV24-1 and TRBJ2-1; TRBD2 matches 10 bases. Germline V lookup: CDR1 KGHDR, CDR2 SFDVKD. J gave up 4 bases and V 5 bases, and 4 bases lay outside the gene matches. The CDR3 extends over 15 amino acids.